These 24 T cell receptor beta chains came from one sample sequenced in a study of T cells in localized non-small cell lung cancer (TCRdb year 2020). The library was produced with the immunoSEQ multiplex PCR assay. Drawn from immuneACCESS, this table holds only the in-frame rearrangements with V and J called that TCRdb kept. Clones are partly lost; checked studies trace under half to an unresolved V gene and leave the rest unexplained. This sample is represented by 45,000 to 55,000 clones; roughly 80% of them were singletons. Around 17% of the sample goes to the ten largest clones. Sequenced here: peripheral blood, sampled before any cancer treatment. These receptor sequences come from a man between 40 and 75 years old with stage I squamous cell lung carcinoma.

The V call is TRBV9, the J call TRBJ2-7; the D gene could be TRBD1 or TRBD2 (5 bases each). V lost 3 bases, J lost 4 bases, and 11 bases lay in between. The CDR3 is 13 residues long. Germline lookup yields CDR1 SGDLS and CDR2 YYNGEE. CDR3 residues: CASSAGTAYEQYF. The CDR3 coding sequence is TGTGCCAGCAGCGCCGGGACGGCTTACGAGCAGTACTTC.

The V call is TRBV27, the J call TRBJ2-3; 12 bases agree with TRBD1. This CDR3 has 15 amino acids. Germline CDR1 reads MNHEY; CDR2 reads SMNVEV (reference sequence). The CDR3 coding sequence is TGTGCTTCCGGGACAGGGGGCAAGTGGACAGATACGCAGTATTTT. This codes for CASGTGGKWTDTQYF.

The gene calls are TRBV9 and TRBJ1-4, with D uncertain. This CDR3 has 15 residues. The V gene's germline CDR1 is SGDLS and CDR2 YYNGEE. With 0 bases removed from V and 4 bases from J, the gap between germline ends came to 10 bases. The CDR3 DNA is TGTGCCAGCAGCGTAGCTGGCAGAAATAATGAAAAACTGTTTTTT. As protein: CASSVAGRNNEKLFF.

The chain links TRBV30 to TRBJ2-3; tentatively, D is TRBD1 (6 bases). There are 13 residues in the CDR3. V gave up 8 bases and J gave up 1 base, with 13 bases separating them. The V gene's germline CDR1 is GTSNPN and CDR2 SVGIG (reference sequence). CDR3 region: CARGGSGTDTQYF. CDR3 nucleotides: TGTGCCCGAGGGGGTTCCGGCACAGATACGCAGTATTTT. The whole variable domain, remainder taken from reference TRBV30 and TRBJ2-3, is SQTIHQWPATLVQPVGSPLSLECTVEGTSNPNLYWYRQAAGRGLQLLFYSVGIGQISSEVPQNLSASRPQDRQFILSSKKLLLSDSGFYLCARGGSGTDTQYFGPGTRLTVL.

This sequence joins TRBV19 and TRBJ2-5; a weak D match, TRBD2 (5 bases). Germline V gene data show CDR1 as LNHDA and CDR2 as SQIVND (reference sequence). Between the trimmed V and J ends, which lost 6 bases and 2 bases, there was a span of 16 bases. CDR3 length: 15 residues. The DNA for the CDR3 is TGTGCCAGTAGGTCTCCGGGGTCCTCTCAAGAGACCCAGTACTTC. Its protein is CASRSPGSSQETQYF.

This clone was observed a few times. The chain has TRBV19 and TRBJ1-1; 9 bases match TRBD1. Per the germline V gene, CDR1 is LNHDA and CDR2 is SQIVND (reference sequence). The CDR3 length is 15 residues. The V and J ends lost 6 bases and 4 bases, in that order; junction bases with no gene match: 9. DNA for the CDR3: TGTGCCAGTAGAGGCCGGACAGGGGAGGCCACTGAAGCTTTCTTT. This gives the protein CASRGRTGEATEAFF.

This chain connects TRBV30 to TRBJ1-1, with D unresolved. Trimming shortened V by 4 bases and J by 4 bases, and 13 bases separated the two germline ends. CDR3 length: 13 amino acids. Germline CDR1 is GTSNPN and CDR2 is SVGIG (reference sequence). The chain's CDR3 is CAWTPAVSTEAFF. Here the CDR3 DNA reads TGTGCCTGGACCCCGGCAGTTAGCACTGAAGCTTTCTTT.

This clone was counted a few times. The chain has TRBV6-6 and TRBJ1-1; D is unresolved. With 4 bases removed from V and 3 bases from J, the gap between germline ends came to 9 bases. There are 13 residues in the CDR3. In germline, CDR1 is MNHNY, CDR2 SVGAGI (reference sequence). CDR3 loop: CASSSPLDTEAFF. The CDR3 DNA follows: TGTGCCAGCAGTTCCCCTCTAGACACTGAAGCTTTCTTT.

The chain is built from TRBV5-4 and TRBJ1-2, with 8 bases that match TRBD1. The CDR3 totals 15 residues. Trimming took 4 bases from V and 0 from J; bases not matched to a gene: 5. The germline CDR1 and CDR2 sequences are SGHNT and YYREEE (reference sequence). CDR3 loop: CASSIGDRSNYGYTF. CDR3 bases: TGTGCCAGCAGCATTGGGGACAGGTCTAACTATGGCTACACCTTC.

This clone appeared once. This chain links TRBV7-2 with TRBJ1-2; D is possibly TRBD1 (5 bases). The CDR3 consists of 13 residues. V was shortened by 5 bases and J by 3 bases, with 10 bases between the two germline ends. Germline V gene sequence: CDR1 SGHTA, CDR2 FQGNSA. The CDR3 DNA follows: TGTGCCAGCAGCCCCGGGACCCACTATGGCTACACCTTC. Its translation: CASSPGTHYGYTF.

The rearrangement uses TRBV4-3 and TRBJ2-7; a weak D match, TRBD2 (6 bases). Looked up from germline, CDR1 is LGHNA and CDR2 is YSLEER. The CDR3 length is 10 residues. V lost 7 bases and J 7 bases, leaving 8 bases between the germline ends. CDR3 DNA sequence: TGCGCCAGCATGGCGGGAGAGCAGTACTTC. Protein sequence: CASMAGEQYF.

The chain carries TRBV28 and TRBJ1-4; 12 bases are a match to TRBD1. Germline CDR1 reads MDHEN; CDR2 reads SYDVKM. With 6 bases clipped from V and 8 bases from J, the junction kept 10 bases outside the gene matches. The length of the CDR3 is 16 residues. This CDR3 is CASRSGTGGAGEKLFF. CDR3 in DNA: TGTGCCAGCAGGTCCGGGACAGGGGGCGCCGGAGAAAAACTGTTTTTT.

V is TRBV11-1 and J is TRBJ2-7; D is unclear. CDR1 is SGHAT, CDR2 FQDESV, per germline (reference sequence). This CDR3 spans 12 amino acids. The V end lost 4 bases, the J end lost 3 bases, and 7 bases lay between the germline ends. The CDR3 DNA follows: TGTGCCAGCAGCTCGGCCCACTACGAGCAGTACTTC. It is translated as CASSSAHYEQYF.

In its sample, this clone was seen a few times. This chain uses TRBV6-1 with TRBJ2-1, with TRBD2 identical over 14 bases. The ends lost 4 bases at V and 7 bases at J; junction bases unmatched: 6. The germline gives CDR1 MNHNS, CDR2 SASEGT. The length of the CDR3 is 16 residues. The chain's CDR3 is CASSARTSGGRNEQFF. DNA of the CDR3: TGTGCCAGCAGTGCCAGGACTAGCGGGGGGAGGAATGAGCAGTTCTTC.

The chain recombines TRBV27 with TRBJ2-5; 11 bases match TRBD2. In germline, CDR1 is MNHEY, CDR2 SMNVEV (reference sequence). V trimming: 5 bases; J trimming: 5 bases; junction bases outside the gene matches: 10. CDR3 length equals 16 residues. Here the CDR3 reads CASSPHSGGAFETQYF. DNA for the CDR3: TGTGCCAGCAGTCCGCATAGCGGGGGGGCCTTTGAGACCCAGTACTTC.

The genes are TRBV5-8 and TRBJ1-5, with 8 positions matching TRBD1. The CDR3 sequence is 18 residues long. Per the germline V gene, CDR1 is SGHTS and CDR2 is YDEGEE. J gave up 4 bases and V 1 base, and 13 bases lay outside the gene matches. CDR3 bases: TGTGCCAGCAGCTTGAGTGTAAGCAGGGGGCGAGGAAATCAGCCCCAGCATTTT. Translated, it gives CASSLSVSRGRGNQPQHF.

The table lists this clone with many counts. This chain joins TRBV28 and TRBJ1-4; the D is unclear. V lost 5 bases to trimming and J lost 6 bases, with 13 bases between them. The CDR3 runs to 14 residues. Germline V lookup: CDR1 MDHEN, CDR2 SYDVKM. The CDR3 sequence: CASSPPGPHEKLFF. CDR3 sequence (DNA): TGTGCCAGCAGTCCGCCGGGCCCCCATGAAAAACTGTTTTTT.

This clone has a handful of counts. The chain couples TRBV7-9 to TRBJ1-5; TRBD1 agrees at 9 bases. V gave up 0 bases and J gave up 6 bases; unmatched junction bases: 0. The CDR3 is 14 residues long. Germline V gene data show CDR1 as SEHNR and CDR2 as FQNEAQ (reference sequence). The CDR3 region has the DNA TGTGCCAGCAGCTTAGCGGGACAGGGTCAGCCCCAGCATTTT. Translated: CASSLAGQGQPQHF.

V gene TRBV4-2 combines with J gene TRBJ1-3, with D unresolved. CDR1 and CDR2 from the germline V gene are LGHNA and YNFKEQ. Trimming removed 0 bases from V and 2 bases from J, with 8 bases in between. The length of the CDR3 is 15 residues. The CDR3 nucleotides read TGTGCCAGCAGCCAAGATATGGTCACTGGAAACACCATATATTTT. Translation: CASSQDMVTGNTIYF.

V and J are TRBV28 and TRBJ2-3; possible D gene TRBD2, 7 bases. V was pared by 6 bases and J by 0 bases, with 13 bases between. The CDR3 runs 15 residues. The V gene's germline CDR1 is MDHEN and CDR2 SYDVKM. For the CDR3, the DNA is TGTGCCAGCAGCCCCGGGGGGACAAGCACAGATACGCAGTATTTT. Encoded protein: CASSPGGTSTDTQYF.

V usage is TRBV29-1 and J usage is TRBJ1-1, with D hard to call. The CDR3 runs 13 residues. Deletions cut 4 bases from V and 4 bases from J, with 13 bases between. Germline V lookup: CDR1 SQVTM, CDR2 ANQGSEA. This chain's CDR3 is CSVVGIASTEAFF. The CDR3 DNA reads TGCAGCGTTGTAGGCATCGCCAGCACTGAAGCTTTCTTT.

The chain is built from TRBV6-1 and TRBJ2-6; D not resolved. The length of the CDR3 is 15 residues. The germline V gene encodes CDR1 MNHNS and CDR2 SASEGT. V shed 0 bases and J shed 3 bases, with 6 bases lying between them. Here the CDR3 reads CASSEAGGGANVLTF. The CDR3 DNA sequence: TGTGCCAGCAGTGAAGCGGGCGGTGGGGCCAACGTCCTGACTTTC.

V usage is TRBV29-1 and J usage is TRBJ2-3; 7 bases align to TRBD1. Trimming took 4 bases from V and 3 from J; bases not matched to a gene: 4. The CDR3 totals 13 residues. The germline CDR1 and CDR2 sequences are SQVTM and ANQGSEA. This CDR3 is CSVGDRVTDTQYF. The CDR3 bases are TGCAGCGTTGGGGACAGAGTGACAGATACGCAGTATTTT.

This clone has ten or more counts. This sequence joins TRBV5-4 and TRBJ2-2; D possibly corresponds to TRBD2 (7 bases). CDR1 SGHNT and CDR2 YYREEE come from the germline V gene (reference sequence). The CDR3 totals 18 residues. V lost 4 bases to trimming and J lost 0 bases, with 19 bases between them. The CDR3 DNA reads TGTGCCAGCAGCCAGCTCGGGGGGCCAGAATCGAACACCGGGGAGCTGTTTTTT. Its protein product is CASSQLGGPESNTGELFF.